These 12 T cell receptor beta chains share one sample of origin, sequenced in a study of blood T cell repertoires in COVID-19. TCRdb keeps only in-frame clones here, not all; method: immunoSEQ multiplex PCR. This sample has about 100,000 clones, with approximately 81% found just once. The sample taken for sequencing was peripheral blood. The receptor source for this set is a man in his 60s with acute or convalescent COVID-19.

The V call is TRBV12-3 or TRBV12-4, the J call TRBJ1-1, with D possibly being TRBD1 (6 bases). The CDR3 has 13 residues. V lost 0 bases to trimming and J lost 7 bases, with 9 bases between them. Here the CDR3 DNA reads TGTGCCAGCAGTTTAGCAGGGGGTTTTGAAGCTTTCTTT. Protein sequence: CASSLAGGFEAFF.

The chain links TRBV5-1 to TRBJ1-1, with D possibly being TRBD1 (6 bases). The germline V gene has CDR1 SGHRS and CDR2 YFSETQ. V dropped 4 bases and J dropped 6 bases, with 19 bases sitting between them. The CDR3 consists of 15 residues. CDR3 bases: TGCGCCAGCAGCCAGTCCGAACAGGGTTGGGCTGAAGCTTTCTTT. It translates to CASSQSEQGWAEAFF.

The CDR3 bases are TGTGCCAGCAGTTTACGATGGACAGGGTCCCACGAGCAGTACTTC. This codes for CASSLRWTGSHEQYF. V usage is TRBV27 and J usage is TRBJ2-7, with 8 nucleotides matching TRBD1. The V gene end was trimmed by 2 bases and the J gene end by 5 bases; junction bases not matched to a gene: 8. Germline CDR1 is MNHEY and CDR2 is SMNVEV (reference sequence). CDR3 size: 15 residues.

V gene TRBV4-1 combines with J gene TRBJ2-3, with unresolved D. This CDR3 region has 15 residues. Germline V gene sequence: CDR1 MGHRA, CDR2 YSYEKL. Trimming cost V 1 base and J 1 base, with 9 bases left between them. The chain's CDR3 is CASSQVSLRTDTQYF. Written as DNA, the CDR3 is TGCGCCAGCAGCCAAGTATCCCTCCGCACAGATACGCAGTATTTT.

The chain uses TRBV19 and TRBJ2-5; TRBD2 aligns across 11 bases. Germline V gene lookup returns CDR1 LNHDA and CDR2 SQIVND (reference sequence). This CDR3 comprises 18 residues. Unmatched junction bases numbered 10, after V lost 3 bases and J lost 1 base. CDR3 DNA sequence: TGTGCCAGTAGTATGGGGTCTGTAGCGGGAGGGCCCCAAGAGACCCAGTACTTC. As protein: CASSMGSVAGGPQETQYF.

The chain recombines TRBV3-1 (or the pseudogene TRBV3-2) with TRBJ1-1; D is unresolved. Trimming took off 6 bases at V and 0 bases at J, with 11 bases between the two ends. The length of the CDR3 is 14 residues. Germline CDR1 reads LGHDT; CDR2 reads YNNKEL (reference sequence). The CDR3 nucleotides read TGTGCCAGCAGACAATTAGCCATGAACACTGAAGCTTTCTTT. Its protein product is CASRQLAMNTEAFF.

This clone was observed a single time. The chain couples TRBV10-3 to TRBJ1-2; TRBD1 aligns across 9 bases. The J segment lost 4 bases and the V segment lost 6 bases, leaving 3 bases of the junction unmatched. The germline CDR1 and CDR2 sequences are ENHRY and SYGVKD. The length of the CDR3 is 13 residues. CDR3 sequence: CAIRTGGLYGYTF. The CDR3 bases are TGTGCCATCAGAACAGGGGGCCTCTATGGCTACACCTTC.

V usage is TRBV3-1 (or the pseudogene TRBV3-2) and J usage is TRBJ1-1; D not certain. The germline gives CDR1 LGHDT, CDR2 YNNKEL (reference sequence). This CDR3 has 14 residues. The V end was cut by 4 bases, the J end by 3 bases, with 12 bases between. As DNA, the CDR3 is TGTGCCAGCAGCCCCATACCGGGAGACACTGAAGCTTTCTTT. Protein: CASSPIPGDTEAFF.

The gene calls are TRBV3-1 (or the pseudogene TRBV3-2) and TRBJ2-3; TRBD2 agrees at 8 bases. The CDR3 is 17 residues long. With V trimmed by 0 bases and J by 6 bases, 11 bases remained unmatched. CDR1 LGHDT and CDR2 YNNKEL come from the germline V gene (reference sequence). CDR3 nucleotides: TGTGCCAGCAGCCAAGATGGGGCGGGGGGACCGCAGGATACGCAGTATTTT. It specifies CASSQDGAGGPQDTQYF.

The gene calls are TRBV19 and TRBJ2-3, with D possibly matching TRBD2 (6 bases). The CDR3 is 16 residues long. Germline V gene lookup returns CDR1 LNHDA and CDR2 SQIVND (reference sequence). Trimming left V 3 bases short and J 0 bases short, with 13 bases between. CDR3 protein: CASSMIPGGSTDTQYF. In DNA, the CDR3 is TGTGCCAGTAGTATGATCCCCGGGGGAAGCACAGATACGCAGTATTTT.

The genes are TRBV11-3 and TRBJ2-2; the match to TRBD2 covers 8 bases. The V gene's germline CDR1 is SGHNT and CDR2 YENEEA. Germline trimming cut 4 bases from V and 4 bases from J; bases unmatched to any gene: 8. The CDR3 spans 16 residues. The CDR3 is CASSSTGTSRTGELFF. CDR3 sequence (DNA): TGTGCCAGCAGCTCGACCGGGACTAGTCGCACCGGGGAGCTGTTTTTT.

The chain links TRBV24-1 to TRBJ2-1, with TRBD1 identical over 10 bases. Germline CDR1 KGHDR, CDR2 SFDVKD. V lost 3 bases and J lost 7; bases outside the gene matches: 5. The length of the CDR3 is 15 residues. CDR3 in DNA: TGTGCCACCAGTGATGCGGGACAGGGGACAAATGAGCAGTTCTTC. The encoded protein is CATSDAGQGTNEQFF.